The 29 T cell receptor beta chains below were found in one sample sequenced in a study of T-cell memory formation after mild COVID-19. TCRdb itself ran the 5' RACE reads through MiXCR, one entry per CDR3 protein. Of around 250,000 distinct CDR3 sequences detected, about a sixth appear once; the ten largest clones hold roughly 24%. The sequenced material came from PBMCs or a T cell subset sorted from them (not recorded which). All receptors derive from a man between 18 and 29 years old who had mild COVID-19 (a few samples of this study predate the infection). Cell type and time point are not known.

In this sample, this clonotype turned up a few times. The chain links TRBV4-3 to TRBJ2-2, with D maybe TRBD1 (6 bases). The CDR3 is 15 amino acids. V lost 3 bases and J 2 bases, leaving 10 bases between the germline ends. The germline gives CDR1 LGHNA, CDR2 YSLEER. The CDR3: CASSQGALNTGELFF. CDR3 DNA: TGCGCCAGCAGCCAGGGGGCGCTTAACACCGGGGAGCTGTTTTTT.

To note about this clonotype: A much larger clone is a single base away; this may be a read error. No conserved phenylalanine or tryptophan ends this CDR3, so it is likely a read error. The CDR3 reads CASSFLVATDRGENIQYL. In nucleotides, the CDR3 is TGTGCCAGCAGTTTTTTAGTGGCAACGGACAGGGGCGAAAACATTCAGTACTTA. The J gene is TRBJ2-4, the V gene TRBV28; 9 bases are a match to TRBD1. The V segment lost 3 bases and the J segment 5 bases; nucleotides outside the gene matches: 14. Germline V gene lookup returns CDR1 MDHEN and CDR2 SYDVKM. The CDR3 has 18 residues.

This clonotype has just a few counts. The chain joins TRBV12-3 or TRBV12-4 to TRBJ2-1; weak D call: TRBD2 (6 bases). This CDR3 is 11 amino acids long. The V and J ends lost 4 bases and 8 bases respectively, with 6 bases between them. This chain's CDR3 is CASSWGDEQFF. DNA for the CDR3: TGTGCCAGCAGTTGGGGGGATGAGCAGTTCTTC.

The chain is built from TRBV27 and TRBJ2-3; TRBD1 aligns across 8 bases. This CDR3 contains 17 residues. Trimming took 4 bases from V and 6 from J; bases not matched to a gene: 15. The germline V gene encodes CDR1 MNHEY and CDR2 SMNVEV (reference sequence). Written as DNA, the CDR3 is TGTGCCAGCAGTTCTGTCGGACAGGGCCCCAGTGGTGATACGCAGTATTTT. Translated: CASSSVGQGPSGDTQYF.

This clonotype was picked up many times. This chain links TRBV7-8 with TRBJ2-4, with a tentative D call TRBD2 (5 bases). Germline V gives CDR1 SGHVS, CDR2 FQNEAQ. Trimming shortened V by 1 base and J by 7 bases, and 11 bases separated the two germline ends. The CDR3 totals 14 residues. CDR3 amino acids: CASSLGRTSNIQYF. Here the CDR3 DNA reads TGTGCCAGCAGCTTAGGTCGGACTTCTAACATTCAGTACTTC.

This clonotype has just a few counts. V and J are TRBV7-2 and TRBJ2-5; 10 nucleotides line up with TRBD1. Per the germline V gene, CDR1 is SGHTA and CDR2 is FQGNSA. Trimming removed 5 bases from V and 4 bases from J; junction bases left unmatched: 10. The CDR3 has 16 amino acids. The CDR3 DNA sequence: TGTGCCAGCAGCCCTCGGGACAGGGGAAGACGAGAGACCCAGTACTTC. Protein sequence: CASSPRDRGRRETQYF.

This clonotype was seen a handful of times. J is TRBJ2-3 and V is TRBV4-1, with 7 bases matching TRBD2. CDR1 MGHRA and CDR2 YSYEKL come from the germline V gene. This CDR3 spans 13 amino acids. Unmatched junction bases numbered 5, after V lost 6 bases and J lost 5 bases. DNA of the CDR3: TGCGCCAGCAGTTCGGGGGAGGGAGATACGCAGTATTTT. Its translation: CASSSGEGDTQYF.

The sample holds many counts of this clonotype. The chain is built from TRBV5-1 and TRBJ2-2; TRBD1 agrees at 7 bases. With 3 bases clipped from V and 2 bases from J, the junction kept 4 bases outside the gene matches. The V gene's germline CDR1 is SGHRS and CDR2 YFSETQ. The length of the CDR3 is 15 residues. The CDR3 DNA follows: TGCGCCAGCAGCTCCTGGGACAGCAACACCGGGGAGCTGTTTTTT. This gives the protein CASSSWDSNTGELFF.

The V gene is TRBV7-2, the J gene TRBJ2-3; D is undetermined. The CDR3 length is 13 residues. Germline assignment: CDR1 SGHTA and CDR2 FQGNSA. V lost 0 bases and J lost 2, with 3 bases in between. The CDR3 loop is CASSLALTDTQYF. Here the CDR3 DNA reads TGTGCCAGCAGCTTAGCGCTCACAGATACGCAGTATTTT.

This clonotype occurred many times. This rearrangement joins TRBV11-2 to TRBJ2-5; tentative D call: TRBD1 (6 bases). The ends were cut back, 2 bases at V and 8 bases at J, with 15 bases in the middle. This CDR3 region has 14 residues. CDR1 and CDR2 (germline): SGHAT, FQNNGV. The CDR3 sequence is CASSLIRGKRTQYF. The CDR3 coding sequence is TGTGCCAGCAGCTTAATAAGGGGGAAGAGAACCCAGTACTTC.

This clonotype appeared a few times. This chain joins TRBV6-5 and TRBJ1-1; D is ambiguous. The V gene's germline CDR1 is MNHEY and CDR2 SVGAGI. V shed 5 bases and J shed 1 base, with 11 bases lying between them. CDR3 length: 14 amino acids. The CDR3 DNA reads TGTGCCAGCAGTAGTACATATAAGAACACTGAAGCTTTCTTT. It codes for CASSSTYKNTEAFF.

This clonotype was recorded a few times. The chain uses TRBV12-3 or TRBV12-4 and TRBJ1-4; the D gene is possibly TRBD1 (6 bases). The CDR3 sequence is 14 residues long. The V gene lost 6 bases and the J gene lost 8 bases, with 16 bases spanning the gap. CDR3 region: CASSSTTGNEKLFF. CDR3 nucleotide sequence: TGTGCCAGCAGCTCTACTACAGGGAACGAAAAACTGTTTTTT.

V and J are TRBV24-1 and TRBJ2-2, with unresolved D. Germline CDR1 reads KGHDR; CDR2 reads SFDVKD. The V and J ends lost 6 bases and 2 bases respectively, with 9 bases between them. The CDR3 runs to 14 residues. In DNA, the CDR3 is TGTGCCACCAGTCGGACGGATAACACCGGGGAGCTGTTTTTT. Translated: CATSRTDNTGELFF.

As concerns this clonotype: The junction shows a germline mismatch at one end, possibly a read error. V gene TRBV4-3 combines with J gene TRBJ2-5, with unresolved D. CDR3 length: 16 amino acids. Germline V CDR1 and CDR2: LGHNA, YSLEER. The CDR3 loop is CAISQDLGGLGETQYF. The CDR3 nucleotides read TGCGCCATCAGCCAAGATCTGGGCGGCCTCGGAGAGACCCAGTACTTC.

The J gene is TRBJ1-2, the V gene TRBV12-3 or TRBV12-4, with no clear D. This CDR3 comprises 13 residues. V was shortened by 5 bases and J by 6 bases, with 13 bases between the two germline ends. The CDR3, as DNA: TGTGCCAGCAGTCTTTCCTCCCCCGATGGCTACACCTTC. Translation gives CASSLSSPDGYTF.

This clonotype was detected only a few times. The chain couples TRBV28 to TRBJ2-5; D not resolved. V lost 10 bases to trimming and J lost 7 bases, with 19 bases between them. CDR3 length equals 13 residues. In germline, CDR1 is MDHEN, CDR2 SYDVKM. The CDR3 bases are TGTGCCACAACCGCCCTGGATTCGGGGACCCAGTACTTC. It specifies CATTALDSGTQYF.

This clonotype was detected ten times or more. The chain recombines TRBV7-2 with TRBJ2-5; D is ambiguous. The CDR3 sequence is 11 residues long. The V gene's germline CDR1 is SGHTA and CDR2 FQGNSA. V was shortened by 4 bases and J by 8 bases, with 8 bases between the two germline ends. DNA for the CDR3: TGTGCCAGCAGCTGGGGTCTTACCCAGTACTTC. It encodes CASSWGLTQYF. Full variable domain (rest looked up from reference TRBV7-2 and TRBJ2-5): GAGVSQSPSNKVTEKGKDVELRCDPISGHTALYWYRQSLGQGLEFLIYFQGNSAPDKSGLPSDRFSAERTGGSVSTLTIQRTQQEDSAVYLCASSWGLTQYFGPGTRLLVL.

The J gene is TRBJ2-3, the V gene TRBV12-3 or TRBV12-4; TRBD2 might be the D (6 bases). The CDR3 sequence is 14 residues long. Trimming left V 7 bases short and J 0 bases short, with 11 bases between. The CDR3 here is CASKTSPSTDTQYF. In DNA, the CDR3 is TGTGCCAGCAAAACTAGCCCTAGCACAGATACGCAGTATTTT.

CDR3 region: CASSLDRGDIQYF. The CDR3 region has the DNA TGCGCCAGCAGCCTAGACAGGGGTGACATTCAGTACTTC. The V gene is TRBV5-1, the J gene TRBJ2-4; 8 bases match TRBD1. Trimming removed 4 bases from V and 8 bases from J; junction bases left unmatched: 5. This CDR3 comprises 13 residues. Germline-derived CDR1 and CDR2 are SGHRS and YFSETQ. Full variable domain (missing parts from reference TRBV5-1 and TRBJ2-4): KAGVTQTPRYLIKTRGQQVTLSCSPISGHRSVSWYQQTPGQGLQFLFEYFSETQRNKGNFPGRFSGRQFSNSRSEMNVSTLELGDSALYLCASSLDRGDIQYFGAGTRLSVL.

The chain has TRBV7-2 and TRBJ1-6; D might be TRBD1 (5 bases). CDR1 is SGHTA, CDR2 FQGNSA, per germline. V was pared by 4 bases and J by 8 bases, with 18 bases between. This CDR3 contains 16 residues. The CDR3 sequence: CASSWGVGRRYSPLHF. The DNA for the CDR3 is TGTGCCAGCAGCTGGGGGGTGGGACGGAGATATTCACCCCTCCACTTT.

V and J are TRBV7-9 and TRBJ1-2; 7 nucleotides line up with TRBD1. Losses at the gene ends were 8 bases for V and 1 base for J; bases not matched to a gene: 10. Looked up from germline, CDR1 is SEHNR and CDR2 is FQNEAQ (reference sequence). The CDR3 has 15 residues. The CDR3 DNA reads TGTGCCAGCTCGAACTTCGGACAGGATAACTATGGCTACACCTTC. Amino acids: CASSNFGQDNYGYTF.

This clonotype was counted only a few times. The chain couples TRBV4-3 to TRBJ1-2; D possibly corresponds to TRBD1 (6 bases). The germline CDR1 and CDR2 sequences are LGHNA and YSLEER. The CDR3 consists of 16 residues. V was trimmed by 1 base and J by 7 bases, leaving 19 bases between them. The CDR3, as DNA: TGCGCCAGCAGCCAAGGGAACTCGGGGGGGGCGGGTGGCTACACCTTC. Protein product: CASSQGNSGGAGGYTF.

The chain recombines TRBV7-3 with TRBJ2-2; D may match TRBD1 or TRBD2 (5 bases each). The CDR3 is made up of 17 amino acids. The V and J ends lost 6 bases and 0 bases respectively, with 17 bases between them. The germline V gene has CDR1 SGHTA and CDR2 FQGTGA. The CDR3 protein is CASRAPGRQANTGELFF. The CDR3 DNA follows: TGTGCCAGCAGAGCGCCGGGACGCCAGGCGAACACCGGGGAGCTGTTTTTT.

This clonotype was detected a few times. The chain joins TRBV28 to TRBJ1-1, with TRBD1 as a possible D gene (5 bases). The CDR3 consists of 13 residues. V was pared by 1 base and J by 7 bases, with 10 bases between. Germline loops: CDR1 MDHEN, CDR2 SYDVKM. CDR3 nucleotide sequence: TGTGCCAGCAGTTTATTGACAGACCTTGAAGCTTTCTTT. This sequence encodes CASSLLTDLEAFF.

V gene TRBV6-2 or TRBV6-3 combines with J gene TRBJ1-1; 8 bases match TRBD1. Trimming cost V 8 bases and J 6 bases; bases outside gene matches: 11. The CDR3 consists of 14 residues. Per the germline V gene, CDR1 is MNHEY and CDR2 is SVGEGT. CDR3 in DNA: TGTGCCAGCTCGTGGACAGGGCCTGACGCTGAAGCTTTCTTT. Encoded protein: CASSWTGPDAEAFF.

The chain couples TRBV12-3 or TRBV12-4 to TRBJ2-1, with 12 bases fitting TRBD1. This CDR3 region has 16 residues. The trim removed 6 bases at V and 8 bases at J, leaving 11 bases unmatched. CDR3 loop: CASSPGTGGALHEQFF. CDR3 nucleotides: TGTGCCAGCAGCCCGGGGACAGGGGGCGCGCTCCATGAGCAGTTCTTC.

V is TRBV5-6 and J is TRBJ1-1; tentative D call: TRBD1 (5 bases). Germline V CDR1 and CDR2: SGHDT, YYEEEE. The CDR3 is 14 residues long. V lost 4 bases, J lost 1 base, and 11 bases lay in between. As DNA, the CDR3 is TGTGCCAGCAGCGCATACAGGAGGAACACTGAAGCTTTCTTT. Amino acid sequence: CASSAYRRNTEAFF.

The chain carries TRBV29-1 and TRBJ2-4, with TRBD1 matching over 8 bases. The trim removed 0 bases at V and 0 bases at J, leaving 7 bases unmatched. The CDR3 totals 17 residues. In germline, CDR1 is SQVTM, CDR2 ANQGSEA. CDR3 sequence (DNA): TGCAGCGTTGAAGATCTTACCAGGGGGCTAGCCAAAAACATTCAGTACTTC. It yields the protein CSVEDLTRGLAKNIQYF.

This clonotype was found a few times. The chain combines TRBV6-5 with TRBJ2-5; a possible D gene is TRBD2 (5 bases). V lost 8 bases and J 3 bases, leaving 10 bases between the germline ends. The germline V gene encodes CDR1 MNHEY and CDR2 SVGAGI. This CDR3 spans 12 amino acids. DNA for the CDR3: TGTGCCAGCTCGAACGGGGAAGAGACCCAGTACTTC. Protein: CASSNGEETQYF.